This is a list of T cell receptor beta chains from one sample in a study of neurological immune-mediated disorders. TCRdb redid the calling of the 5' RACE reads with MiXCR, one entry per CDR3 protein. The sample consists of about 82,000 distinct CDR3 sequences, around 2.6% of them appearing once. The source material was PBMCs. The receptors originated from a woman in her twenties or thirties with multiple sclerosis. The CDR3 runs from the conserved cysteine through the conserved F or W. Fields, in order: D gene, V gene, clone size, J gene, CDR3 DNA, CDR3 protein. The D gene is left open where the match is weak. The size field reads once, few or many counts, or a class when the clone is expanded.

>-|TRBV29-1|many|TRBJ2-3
TGCAGCGTTGAGGCAGCGGGAGATACGCAGTATTTT
CSVEAAGDTQYF
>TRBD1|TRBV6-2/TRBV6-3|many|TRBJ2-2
TGTGCCAGCAGTGGGACAGGGGACACCGGGGAGCTGTTTTTT
CASSGTGDTGELFF
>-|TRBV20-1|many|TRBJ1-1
TGCAGTGGTCTAGAGCAGGGCCGGGGCACTGAAGCTTTCTTT
CSGLEQGRGTEAFF
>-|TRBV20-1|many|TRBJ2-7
TGCAGTGCTAGAGATGGCGCAGGGAGCTACGAGCAGTACTTC
CSARDGAGSYEQYF
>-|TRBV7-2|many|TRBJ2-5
TGTGCCAGCAGTCTTGTTGGAGAGACCCAGTACTTC
CASSLVGETQYF
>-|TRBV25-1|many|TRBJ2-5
TGTGCCAGCAGTTGGGCTACAGAGGAGACCCAGTACTTC
CASSWATEETQYF
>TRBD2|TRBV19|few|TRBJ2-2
TGTGCCAGTAGTACTCGACTAGCGGGAAGCACCGGGGAGCTGTTTTTT
CASSTRLAGSTGELFF
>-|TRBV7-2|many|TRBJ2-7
TGTGCCAGCAGCCGCGGCTTAGACCCCAGCTCCTACGAGCAGTACTTC
CASSRGLDPSSYEQYF
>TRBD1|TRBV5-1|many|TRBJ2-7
TGCGCCAGCAATTTTGGAGGACAGGGGTCCAACGAGCAGTACTTC
CASNFGGQGSNEQYF
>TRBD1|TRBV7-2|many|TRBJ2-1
TGTGCCAGCAGCGCTCTGACAGGGGGCAATGAGCAGTTCTTC
CASSALTGGNEQFF
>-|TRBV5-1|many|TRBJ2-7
TGCGCCAGCAGCTTCCACGGCGCGGGATACGAGCAGTACTTC
CASSFHGAGYEQYF
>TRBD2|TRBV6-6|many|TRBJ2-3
TGTGCCAGCAGTTACGGTGGACTAGCGGGAGGGCGTGAGGGGCAGTATTTT
CASSYGGLAGGREGQYF
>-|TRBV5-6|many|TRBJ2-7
TGTGCCAGCAGCTTGGAACTGTCCTACGAGCAGTACTTC
CASSLELSYEQYF
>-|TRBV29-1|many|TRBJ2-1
TGCAGCGTTAACTTCCTGGATGAGCAGTTCTTC
CSVNFLDEQFF
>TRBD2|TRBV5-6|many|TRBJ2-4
TGTGCCAGCGGGAATAGCGGGAGGGCCCAGGCCAAAAACATTCAGTACTTC
CASGNSGRAQAKNIQYF
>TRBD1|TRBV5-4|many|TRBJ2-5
TGTGCCAGCAGCGCGACGCAGGGGGCCCAAGAGACCCAGTACTTC
CASSATQGAQETQYF
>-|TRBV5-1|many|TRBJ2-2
TGCGCCAGCAGCTTCCTCCATGGGACCGGGGAGCTGTTTTTT
CASSFLHGTGELFF
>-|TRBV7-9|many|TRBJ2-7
TGTGCCAGCAGCCCCCCTGGGGGGAAAGGTTACGAGCAGTACTTC
CASSPPGGKGYEQYF
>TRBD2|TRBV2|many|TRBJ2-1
TGTGCCAGCAGTGAAGCCTACCTAGCGGGCTACAATGAGCAGTTCTTC
CASSEAYLAGYNEQFF
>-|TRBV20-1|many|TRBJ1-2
TGCAGTGCTAGGGGCTCGTGGGGGGACTACACCTTC
CSARGSWGDYTF